One and the same sample provided the 20 T cell receptor beta chains below, sequenced in a study of shared clonotypes between healthy human individuals. The data were produced by immunoSEQ multiplex PCR, yet TCRdb's version contains in-frame clones alone and is incomplete. The sample consists of 2 million to 3 million clones, more than 85% of them appearing once. Sequencing was performed on naive CD4+ T cells from PBMCs. Sample subset: CD45RA+ positively selected. These receptors originate from a young man in good health. Some clones in this sample may be carry-over from other donors' samples.

V is TRBV2 and J is TRBJ2-2, with D unclear. Germline-derived CDR1 and CDR2 are SNHLY and FYNNEI. V lost 2 bases and J lost 2, with 3 bases in between. The CDR3 has 13 amino acids. This CDR3 is CASSERNTGELFF. CDR3 coding DNA: TGTGCCAGCAGTGAACGAAACACCGGGGAGCTGTTTTTT.

The genes are TRBV19 and TRBJ2-7; D unclear. The germline CDR1 and CDR2 sequences are LNHDA and SQIVND (reference sequence). V dropped 5 bases and J dropped 4 bases, with 15 bases sitting between them. This CDR3 is 14 amino acids long. CDR3 in DNA: TGTGCCAGTAGTCCCCGACTGAGCCAATACGAGCAGTACTTC. Its translation: CASSPRLSQYEQYF.

The chain employs TRBV7-3 and TRBJ2-1; D is uncertain. The V and J ends lost 6 bases and 5 bases respectively, with 11 bases between them. There are 13 residues in the CDR3. CDR1 SGHTA and CDR2 FQGTGA come from the germline V gene. This CDR3 reads CASSSKPDNEQFF. DNA of the CDR3: TGTGCCAGCAGTTCTAAGCCAGACAATGAGCAGTTCTTC.

The CDR3 spells CASSAGTRGRTDTQYF. In DNA, the CDR3 is TGTGCCAGCAGCGCCGGGACTCGGGGACGAACAGATACGCAGTATTTT. This chain uses TRBV9 with TRBJ2-3, with D possibly being TRBD2 (6 bases). This CDR3 comprises 16 residues. From germline, CDR1 is SGDLS and CDR2 YYNGEE. Trimming cost V 3 bases and J 3 bases, with 17 bases left between them.

The chain carries TRBV30 and TRBJ2-7; tentatively, D is TRBD1 (6 bases). CDR3 length: 16 residues. The V and J ends lost 3 bases and 3 bases respectively, with 21 bases between them. The V gene's germline CDR1 is GTSNPN and CDR2 SVGIG (reference sequence). CDR3 DNA: TGTGCCTGGAGCGCCCCCAGGGGAGCCAAGCGCTACGAGCAGTACTTC. It translates to CAWSAPRGAKRYEQYF.

This sequence joins TRBV23-1 and TRBJ2-6, with D uncertain. TRBV23-1 is recorded as an ORF, its role being uncertain. The CDR3 consists of 14 residues. V lost 9 bases and J lost 0, with 9 bases in between. CDR3 sequence: CARVDSSGANVLTF. The DNA for the CDR3 is TGCGCCAGAGTCGATAGCTCTGGGGCCAACGTCCTGACTTTC.

The V gene is TRBV6-1, the J gene TRBJ1-1, with D tentatively TRBD1 (6 bases). This CDR3 region has 19 residues. Trimming took 4 bases from V and 3 from J, leaving 27 bases between them. Per the germline V gene, CDR1 is MNHNS and CDR2 is SASEGT. CDR3 sequence reads: CASSAGRGWVSSGDTEAFF. Here the CDR3 DNA reads TGTGCCAGCAGTGCTGGGAGGGGGTGGGTTTCGAGCGGAGACACTGAAGCTTTCTTT.

V gene TRBV28 combines with J gene TRBJ2-6; 7 bases align to TRBD1. Germline V lookup: CDR1 MDHEN, CDR2 SYDVKM. The CDR3 extends over 17 amino acids. The V segment lost 2 bases and the J segment 1 base; nucleotides outside the gene matches: 5. The CDR3 sequence: CASSLEPRGSGANVLTF. CDR3 DNA: TGTGCCAGCAGTTTAGAACCCAGGGGGTCTGGGGCCAACGTCCTGACTTTC.

This clone came up once. V is TRBV11-1 and J is TRBJ2-7, with a possible D match to TRBD2 (5 bases). Germline lookup yields CDR1 SGHAT and CDR2 FQDESV (reference sequence). V shed 3 bases and J shed 0 bases, with 12 bases lying between them. CDR3 size: 15 residues. CDR3 residues: CASSLRGLSSYEQYF. The CDR3 DNA is TGTGCCAGCAGCTTGCGAGGGCTTAGCTCCTACGAGCAGTACTTC.

V gene TRBV2 combines with J gene TRBJ2-5; D may be TRBD1 (6 bases). Trimming took off 6 bases at V and 2 bases at J, with 16 bases between the two ends. This CDR3 contains 15 residues. Germline V gene data show CDR1 as SNHLY and CDR2 as FYNNEI. The chain's CDR3 is CASSSQQGFQETQYF. The DNA for the CDR3 is TGTGCCAGCAGCAGCCAACAGGGTTTTCAAGAGACCCAGTACTTC.

The chain has TRBV5-4 and TRBJ2-2, with 8 positions matching TRBD1. There are 13 residues in the CDR3. Germline-derived CDR1 and CDR2 are SGHNT and YYREEE (reference sequence). Germline trimming cut 4 bases from V and 6 bases from J; bases unmatched to any gene: 2. Written as DNA, the CDR3 is TGTGCCAGCAGCCGACAGGGGTCCGGGGAGCTGTTTTTT. Translated: CASSRQGSGELFF.

The chain combines TRBV27 with TRBJ2-4; D possibly corresponds to TRBD1 (6 bases). The CDR3 consists of 13 residues. V was pared by 5 bases and J by 7 bases, with 12 bases between. The V gene's germline CDR1 is MNHEY and CDR2 SMNVEV (reference sequence). The CDR3 sequence is CASSRQDLNIQYF. The CDR3, as DNA: TGTGCCAGCAGTCGACAGGACCTCAACATTCAGTACTTC.

The V call is TRBV5-6, the J call TRBJ2-7; D may match TRBD1 or TRBD2 (5 bases each). Between the trimmed V and J ends, which lost 2 bases and 0 bases, there was a span of 12 bases. This CDR3 comprises 15 residues. Germline V gene data show CDR1 as SGHDT and CDR2 as YYEEEE. CDR3 DNA sequence: TGTGCCAGCAGCTTCCGTATAGGGACCTCCTACGAGCAGTACTTC. This encodes CASSFRIGTSYEQYF.

The V gene is TRBV14, the J gene TRBJ2-7; TRBD1 matches 7 bases. Unmatched junction bases numbered 3, after V lost 0 bases and J lost 1 base. Germline V gene lookup returns CDR1 SGHDN and CDR2 FVKESK. The length of the CDR3 is 15 residues. In DNA form, the CDR3 reads TGTGCCAGCAGCCAAGATCCCAGGGGGTCCTACGAGCAGTACTTC. Its translation: CASSQDPRGSYEQYF.

CDR3 residues: CSVIDRGPYEQYF. Here the CDR3 DNA reads TGCAGCGTTATTGACAGGGGGCCTTACGAGCAGTACTTC. This chain joins TRBV29-1 and TRBJ2-7, with 10 bases that match TRBD1. The germline V gene has CDR1 SQVTM and CDR2 ANQGSEA. With 5 bases clipped from V and 4 bases from J, the junction kept 5 bases outside the gene matches. CDR3 length: 13 residues.

Points on this clone: In the same sample, other DNA sequences code for this CDR3. V is TRBV9 and J is TRBJ2-7, with a weak D call TRBD1 (5 bases). Germline CDR1 is SGDLS and CDR2 is YYNGEE. The V end was cut by 0 bases, the J end by 3 bases, with 13 bases between. The CDR3 loop spans 15 amino acids. The CDR3 nucleotides are TGTGCCAGCAGCGTAGAGGGGCAGCCAAACTACGAGCAGTACTTC. Translating it yields CASSVEGQPNYEQYF.

The J gene is TRBJ1-4, the V gene TRBV28, with 7 bases fitting TRBD1. V dropped 7 bases and J dropped 4; count of bases not matched to a gene: 6. In germline, CDR1 is MDHEN, CDR2 SYDVKM. There are 14 residues in the CDR3. The CDR3 region is CASIQGGSNEKLFF. CDR3 nucleotide sequence: TGTGCCAGCATCCAGGGGGGAAGTAATGAAAAACTGTTTTTT.

The CDR3 DNA reads TGTGCCAGTAGTTCAGGGACAGGGGCTACCTCTAGCAATCAGCCCCAGCATTTT. This translates into CASSSGTGATSSNQPQHF. The chain combines TRBV19 with TRBJ1-5; 10 bases are shared with TRBD1. Trimming took 5 bases from V and 0 from J; bases not matched to a gene: 10. This CDR3 has 18 residues. The germline V gene has CDR1 LNHDA and CDR2 SQIVND (reference sequence).

The J gene is TRBJ1-4, the V gene TRBV2; 7 bases line up with TRBD1. The junction had 9 bases not matched to a gene; V was cut back by 2 bases and J by 3 bases. This CDR3 is built from 17 residues. From germline, CDR1 is SNHLY and CDR2 FYNNEI. Here the CDR3 reads CASSEPRRGFPNEKLFF. The CDR3 DNA reads TGTGCCAGCAGTGAACCCCGCAGGGGGTTTCCTAATGAAAAACTGTTTTTT.

The chain has TRBV28 and TRBJ1-5; 7 nucleotides agree with TRBD1. This CDR3 has 14 amino acids. Germline CDR1 reads MDHEN; CDR2 reads SYDVKM. V dropped 6 bases and J dropped 6; count of bases not matched to a gene: 8. CDR3 loop: CASSSTGSSQPQHF. DNA for the CDR3: TGTGCCAGCAGCTCGACAGGGTCTAGTCAGCCCCAGCATTTT. The entire variable domain, with the rest obtained from reference TRBV28 and TRBJ1-5, is as follows: DVKVTQSSRYLVKRTGEKVFLECVQDMDHENMFWYRQDPGLGLRLIYFSYDVKMKEKGDIPEGYSVSREKKERFSLILESASTNQTSMYLCASSSTGSSQPQHFGDGTRLSIL.